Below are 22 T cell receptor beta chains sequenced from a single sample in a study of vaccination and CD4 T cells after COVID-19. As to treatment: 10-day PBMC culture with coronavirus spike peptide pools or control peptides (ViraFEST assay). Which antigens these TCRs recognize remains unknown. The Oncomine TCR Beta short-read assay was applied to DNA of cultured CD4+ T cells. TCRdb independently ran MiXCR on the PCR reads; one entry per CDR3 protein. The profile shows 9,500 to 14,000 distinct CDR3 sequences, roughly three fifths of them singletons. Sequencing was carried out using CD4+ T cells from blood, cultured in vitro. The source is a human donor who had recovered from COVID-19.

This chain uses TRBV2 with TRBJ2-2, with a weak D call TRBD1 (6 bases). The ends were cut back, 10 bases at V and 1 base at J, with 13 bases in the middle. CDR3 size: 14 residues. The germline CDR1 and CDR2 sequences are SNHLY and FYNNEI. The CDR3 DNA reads TGTGCCACCGCCAAGGACAGGAACACCGGGGAGCTGTTTTTT. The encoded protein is CATAKDRNTGELFF.

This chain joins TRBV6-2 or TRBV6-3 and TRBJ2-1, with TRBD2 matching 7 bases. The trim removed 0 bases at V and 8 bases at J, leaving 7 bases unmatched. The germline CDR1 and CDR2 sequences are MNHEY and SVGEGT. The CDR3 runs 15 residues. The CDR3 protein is CASSYSAGEGHEQFF. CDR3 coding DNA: TGTGCCAGCAGTTACTCTGCGGGAGAGGGTCATGAGCAGTTCTTC.

This CDR3 is CASIAAGRGFYEQYF. DNA for the CDR3: TGTGCCAGCATTGCTGCGGGCAGGGGCTTTTACGAGCAGTACTTC. The V call is TRBV27, the J call TRBJ2-7; weak D call: TRBD1 (6 bases). Germline V CDR1 and CDR2: MNHEY, SMNVEV (reference sequence). The V end was cut by 7 bases, the J end by 4 bases, with 20 bases between. There are 15 residues in the CDR3.

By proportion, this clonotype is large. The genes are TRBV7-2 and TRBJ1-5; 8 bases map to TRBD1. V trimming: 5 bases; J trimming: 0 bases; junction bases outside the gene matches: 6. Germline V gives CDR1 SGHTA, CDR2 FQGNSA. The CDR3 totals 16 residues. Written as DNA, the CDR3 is TGTGCCAGCAGCCCCCGGACAGGGATTAGCAATCAGCCCCAGCATTTT. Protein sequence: CASSPRTGISNQPQHF. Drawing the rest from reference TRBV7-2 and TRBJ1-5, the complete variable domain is GAGVSQSPSNKVTEKGKDVELRCDPISGHTALYWYRQSLGQGLEFLIYFQGNSAPDKSGLPSDRFSAERTGGSVSTLTIQRTQQEDSAVYLCASSPRTGISNQPQHFGDGTRLSIL.

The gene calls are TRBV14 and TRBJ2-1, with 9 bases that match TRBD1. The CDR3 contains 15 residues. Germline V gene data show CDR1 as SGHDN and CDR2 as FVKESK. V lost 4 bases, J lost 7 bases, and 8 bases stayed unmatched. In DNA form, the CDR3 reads TGTGCCAGCAGCCTATACTCCGGGACAGGGAATGAGCAGTTCTTC. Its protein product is CASSLYSGTGNEQFF. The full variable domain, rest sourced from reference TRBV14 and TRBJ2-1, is EAGVTQFPSHSVIEKGQTVTLRCDPISGHDNLYWYRRVMGKEIKFLLHFVKESKQDESGMPNNRFLAERTGGTYSTLKVQPAELEDSGVYFCASSLYSGTGNEQFFGPGTRLTVL.

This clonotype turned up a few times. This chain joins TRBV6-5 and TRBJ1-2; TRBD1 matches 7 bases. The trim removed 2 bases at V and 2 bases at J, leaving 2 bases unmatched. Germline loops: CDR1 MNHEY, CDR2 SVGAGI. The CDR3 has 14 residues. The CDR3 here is CASSYLQGNYGYTF. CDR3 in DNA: TGTGCCAGCAGTTACCTACAGGGGAACTATGGCTACACCTTC.

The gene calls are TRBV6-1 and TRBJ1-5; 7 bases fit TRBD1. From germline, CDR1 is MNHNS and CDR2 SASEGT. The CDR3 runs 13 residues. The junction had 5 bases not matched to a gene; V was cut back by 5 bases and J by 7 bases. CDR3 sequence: CASSNRGNQPQHF. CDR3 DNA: TGTGCCAGCAGTAACAGGGGAAACCAGCCCCAGCATTTT.

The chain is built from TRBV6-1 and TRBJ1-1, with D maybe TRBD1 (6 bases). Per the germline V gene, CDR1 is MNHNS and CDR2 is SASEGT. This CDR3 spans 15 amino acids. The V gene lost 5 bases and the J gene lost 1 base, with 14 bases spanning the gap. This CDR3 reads CASSRGGSGNTEAFF. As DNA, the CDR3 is TGTGCCAGCAGTCGCGGGGGCTCGGGGAACACTGAAGCTTTCTTT.

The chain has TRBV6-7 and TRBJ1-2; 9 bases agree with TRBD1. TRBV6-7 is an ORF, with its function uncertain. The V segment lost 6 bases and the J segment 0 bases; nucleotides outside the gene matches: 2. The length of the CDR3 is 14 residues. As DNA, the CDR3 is TGTGCCAGCAGCGGGGACAGGGCTAACTATGGCTACACCTTC. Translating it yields CASSGDRANYGYTF.

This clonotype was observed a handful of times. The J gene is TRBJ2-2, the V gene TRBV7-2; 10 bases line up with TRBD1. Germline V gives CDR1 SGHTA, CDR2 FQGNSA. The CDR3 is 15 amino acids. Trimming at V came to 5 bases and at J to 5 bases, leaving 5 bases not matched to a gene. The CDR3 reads CASSQGQGRTGELFF. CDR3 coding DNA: TGTGCCAGCAGCCAGGGACAGGGGCGGACCGGGGAGCTGTTTTTT. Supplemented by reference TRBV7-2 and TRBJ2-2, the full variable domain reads GAGVSQSPSNKVTEKGKDVELRCDPISGHTALYWYRQSLGQGLEFLIYFQGNSAPDKSGLPSDRFSAERTGGSVSTLTIQRTQQEDSAVYLCASSQGQGRTGELFFGEGSRLTVL.

CDR3 nucleotides: TGTGCCAGCAGGCGAGGGCAGGGTAGTAATGAGCAGTTCTTC. Its protein product is CASRRGQGSNEQFF. V gene TRBV2 combines with J gene TRBJ2-1; D may correspond to TRBD1 or TRBD2 (5 bases each). Germline V gene data show CDR1 as SNHLY and CDR2 as FYNNEI. This CDR3 spans 14 amino acids. The germline V and J ends were trimmed by 6 bases and 7 bases, with 16 bases remaining between them. The entire variable domain, with the rest obtained from reference TRBV2 and TRBJ2-1, is as follows: EPEVTQTPSHQVTQMGQEVILRCVPISNHLYFYWYRQILGQKVEFLVSFYNNEISEKSEIFDDQFSVERPDGSNFTLKIRSTKLEDSAMYFCASRRGQGSNEQFFGPGTRLTVL.

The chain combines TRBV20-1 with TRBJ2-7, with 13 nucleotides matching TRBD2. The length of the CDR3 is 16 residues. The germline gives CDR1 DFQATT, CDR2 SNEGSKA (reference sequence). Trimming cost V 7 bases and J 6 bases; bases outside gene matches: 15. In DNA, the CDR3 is TGCAGTGTTGCGACACTAGCGGGAGGGCCACGTCTCGAGCAGTACTTC. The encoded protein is CSVATLAGGPRLEQYF.

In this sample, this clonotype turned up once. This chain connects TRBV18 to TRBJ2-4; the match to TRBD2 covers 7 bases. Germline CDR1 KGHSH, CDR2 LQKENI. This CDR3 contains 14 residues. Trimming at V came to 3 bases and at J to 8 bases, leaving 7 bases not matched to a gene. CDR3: CASSPLAREDIQYF. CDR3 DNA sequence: TGTGCCAGCTCACCGTTGGCCCGGGAGGACATTCAGTACTTC. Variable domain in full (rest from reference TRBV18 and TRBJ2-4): NAGVMQNPRHLVRRRGQEARLRCSPMKGHSHVYWYRQLPEEGLKFMVYLQKENIIDESGMPKERFSAEFPKEGPSILRIQQVVRGDSAAYFCASSPLAREDIQYFGAGTRLSVL.

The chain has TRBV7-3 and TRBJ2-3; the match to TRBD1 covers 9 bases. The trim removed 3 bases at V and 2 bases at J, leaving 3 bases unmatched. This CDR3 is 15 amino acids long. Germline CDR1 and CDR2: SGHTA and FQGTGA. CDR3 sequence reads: CASSLDRGNTDTQYF. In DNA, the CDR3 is TGTGCCAGCAGCTTGGACAGGGGAAACACAGATACGCAGTATTTT.

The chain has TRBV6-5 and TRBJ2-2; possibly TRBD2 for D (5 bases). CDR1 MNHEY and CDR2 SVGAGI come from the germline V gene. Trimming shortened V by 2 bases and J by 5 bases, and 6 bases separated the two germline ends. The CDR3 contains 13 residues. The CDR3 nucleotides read TGTGCCAGCAGTTACCCGGGGACCGGGGAGCTGTTTTTT. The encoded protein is CASSYPGTGELFF.

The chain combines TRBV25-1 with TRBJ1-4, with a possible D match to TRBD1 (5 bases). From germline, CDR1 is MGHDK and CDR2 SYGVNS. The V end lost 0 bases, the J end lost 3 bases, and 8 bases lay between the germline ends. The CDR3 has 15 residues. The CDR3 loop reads CASSEYRGPNEKLFF. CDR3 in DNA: TGTGCCAGCAGTGAATATCGGGGCCCTAATGAAAAACTGTTTTTT.

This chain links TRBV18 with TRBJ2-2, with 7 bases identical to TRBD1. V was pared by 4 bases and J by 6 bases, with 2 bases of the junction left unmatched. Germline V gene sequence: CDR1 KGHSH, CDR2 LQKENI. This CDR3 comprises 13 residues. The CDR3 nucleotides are TGTGCCAGCTCACGGCAGGGGGCCGGGGAGCTGTTTTTT. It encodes CASSRQGAGELFF.

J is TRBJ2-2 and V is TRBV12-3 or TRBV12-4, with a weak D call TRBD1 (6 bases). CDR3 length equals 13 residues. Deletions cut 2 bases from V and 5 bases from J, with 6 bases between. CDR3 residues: CASSLTGTGELFF. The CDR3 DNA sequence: TGTGCCAGCAGTTTAACAGGGACCGGGGAGCTGTTTTTT.

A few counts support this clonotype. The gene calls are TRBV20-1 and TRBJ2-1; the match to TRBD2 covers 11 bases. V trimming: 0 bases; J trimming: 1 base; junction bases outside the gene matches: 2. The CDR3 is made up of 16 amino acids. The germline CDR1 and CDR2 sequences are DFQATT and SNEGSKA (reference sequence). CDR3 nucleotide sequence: TGCAGTGCTAGAGATAGCGGGGGGGATTCCTACAATGAGCAGTTCTTC. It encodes CSARDSGGDSYNEQFF.

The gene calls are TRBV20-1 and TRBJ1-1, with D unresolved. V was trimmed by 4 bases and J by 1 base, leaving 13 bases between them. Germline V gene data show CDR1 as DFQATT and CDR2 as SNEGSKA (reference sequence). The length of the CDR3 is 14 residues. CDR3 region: CSATEDGPNTEAFF. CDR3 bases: TGCAGTGCTACCGAGGACGGACCGAACACTGAAGCTTTCTTT.

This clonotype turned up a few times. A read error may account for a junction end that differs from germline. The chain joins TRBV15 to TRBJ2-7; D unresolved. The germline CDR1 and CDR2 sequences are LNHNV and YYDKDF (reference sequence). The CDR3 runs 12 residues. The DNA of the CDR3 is TGTGCCACCAGCCCCCTTTCCTGCGAGCAGTACTTC. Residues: CATSPLSCEQYF.

The CDR3 DNA reads as TGCAGTGCTAGAGATCAGGGCGGGAGGATATCCTACAATGAGCAGTTCTTC. Translation gives CSARDQGGRISYNEQFF. The chain joins TRBV20-1 to TRBJ2-1, with 8 bases fitting TRBD2. Germline V gives CDR1 DFQATT, CDR2 SNEGSKA (reference sequence). Losses at the gene ends were 0 bases for V and 1 base for J; bases not matched to a gene: 8. The CDR3 consists of 17 residues.